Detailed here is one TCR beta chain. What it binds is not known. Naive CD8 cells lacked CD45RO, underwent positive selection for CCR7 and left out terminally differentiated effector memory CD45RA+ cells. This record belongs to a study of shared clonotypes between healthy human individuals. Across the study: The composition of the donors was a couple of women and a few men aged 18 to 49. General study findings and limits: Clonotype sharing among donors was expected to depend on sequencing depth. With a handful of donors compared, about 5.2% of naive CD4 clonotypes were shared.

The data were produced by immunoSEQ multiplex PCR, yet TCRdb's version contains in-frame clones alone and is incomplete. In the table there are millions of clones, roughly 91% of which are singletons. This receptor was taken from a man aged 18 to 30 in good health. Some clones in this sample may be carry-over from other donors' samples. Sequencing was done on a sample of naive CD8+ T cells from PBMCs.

The CDR3 DNA reads as TGTGCCAGCAGTCCGGACGGAGCTCGGCGCTACACCTTC. This encodes CASSPDGARRYTF. The chain joins TRBV27 to TRBJ1-2; D gene ambiguous. The CDR3 is made up of 13 amino acids. Trimming cost V 5 bases and J 9 bases, with 16 bases left between them. Germline V CDR1 and CDR2: MNHEY, SMNVEV (reference sequence).